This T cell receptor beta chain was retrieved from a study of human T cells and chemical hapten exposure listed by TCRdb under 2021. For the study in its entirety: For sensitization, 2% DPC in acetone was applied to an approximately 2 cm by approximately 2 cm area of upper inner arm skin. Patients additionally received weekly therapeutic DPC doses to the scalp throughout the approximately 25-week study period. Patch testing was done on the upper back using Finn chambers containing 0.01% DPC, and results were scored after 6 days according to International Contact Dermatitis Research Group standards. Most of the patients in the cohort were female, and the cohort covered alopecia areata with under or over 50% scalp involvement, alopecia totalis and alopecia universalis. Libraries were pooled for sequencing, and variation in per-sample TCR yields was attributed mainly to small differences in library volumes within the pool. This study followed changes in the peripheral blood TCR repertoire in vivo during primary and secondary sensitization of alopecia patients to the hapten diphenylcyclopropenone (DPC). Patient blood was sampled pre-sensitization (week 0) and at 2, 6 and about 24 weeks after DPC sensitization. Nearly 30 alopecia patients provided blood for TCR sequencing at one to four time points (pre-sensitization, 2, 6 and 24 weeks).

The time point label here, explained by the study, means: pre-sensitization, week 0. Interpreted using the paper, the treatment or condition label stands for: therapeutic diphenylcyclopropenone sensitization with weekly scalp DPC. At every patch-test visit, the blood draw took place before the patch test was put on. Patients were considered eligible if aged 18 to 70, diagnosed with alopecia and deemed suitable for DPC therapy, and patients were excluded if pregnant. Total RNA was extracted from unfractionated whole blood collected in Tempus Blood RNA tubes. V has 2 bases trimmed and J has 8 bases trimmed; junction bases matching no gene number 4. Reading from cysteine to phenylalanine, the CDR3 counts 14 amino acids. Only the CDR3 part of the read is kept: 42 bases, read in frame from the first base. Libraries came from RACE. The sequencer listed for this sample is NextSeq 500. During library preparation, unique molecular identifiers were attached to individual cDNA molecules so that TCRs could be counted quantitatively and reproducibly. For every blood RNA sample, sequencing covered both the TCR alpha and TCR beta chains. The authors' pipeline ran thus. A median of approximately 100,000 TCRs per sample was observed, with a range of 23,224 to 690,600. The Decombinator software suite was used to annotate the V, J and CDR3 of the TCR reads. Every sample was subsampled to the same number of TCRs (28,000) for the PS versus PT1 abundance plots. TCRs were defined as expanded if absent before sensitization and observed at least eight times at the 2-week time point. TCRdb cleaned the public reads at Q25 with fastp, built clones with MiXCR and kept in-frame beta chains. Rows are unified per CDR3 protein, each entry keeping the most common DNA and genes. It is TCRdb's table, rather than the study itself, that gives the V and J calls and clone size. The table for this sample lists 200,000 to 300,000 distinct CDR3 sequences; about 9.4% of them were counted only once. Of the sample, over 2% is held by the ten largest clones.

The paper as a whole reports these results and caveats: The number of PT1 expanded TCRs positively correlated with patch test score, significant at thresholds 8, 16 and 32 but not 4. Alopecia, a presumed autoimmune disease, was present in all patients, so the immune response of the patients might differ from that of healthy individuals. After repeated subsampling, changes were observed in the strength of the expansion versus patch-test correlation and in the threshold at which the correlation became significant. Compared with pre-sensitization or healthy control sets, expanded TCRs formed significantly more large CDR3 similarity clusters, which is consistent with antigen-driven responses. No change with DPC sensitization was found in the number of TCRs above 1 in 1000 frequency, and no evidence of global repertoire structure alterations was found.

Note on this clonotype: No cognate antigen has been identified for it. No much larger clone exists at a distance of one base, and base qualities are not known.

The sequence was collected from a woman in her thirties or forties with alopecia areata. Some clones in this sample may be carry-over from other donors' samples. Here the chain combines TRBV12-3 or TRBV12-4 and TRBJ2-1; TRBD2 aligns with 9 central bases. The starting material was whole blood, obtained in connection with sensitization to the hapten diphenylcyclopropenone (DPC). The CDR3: CASSLTSGQDEQFF. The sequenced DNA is TGTGCCAGCAGTTTAACTAGCGGGCAGGATGAGCAGTTCTTC.